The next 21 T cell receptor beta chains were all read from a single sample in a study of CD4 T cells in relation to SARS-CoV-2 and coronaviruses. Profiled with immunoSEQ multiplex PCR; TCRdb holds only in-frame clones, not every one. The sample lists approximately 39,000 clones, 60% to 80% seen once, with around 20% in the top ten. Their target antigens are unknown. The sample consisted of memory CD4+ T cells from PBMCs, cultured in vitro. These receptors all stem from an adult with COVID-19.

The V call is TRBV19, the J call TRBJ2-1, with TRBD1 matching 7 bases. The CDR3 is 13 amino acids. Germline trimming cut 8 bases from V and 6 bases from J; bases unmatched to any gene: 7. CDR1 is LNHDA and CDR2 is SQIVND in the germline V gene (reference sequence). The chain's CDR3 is CASRTGRGNEQFF. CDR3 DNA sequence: TGTGCCAGTCGGACAGGACGAGGCAATGAGCAGTTCTTC.

CDR3 loop: CASSIGDFSNQPQHF. CDR3 nucleotides: TGTGCCAGTAGTATTGGGGACTTTAGCAATCAGCCCCAGCATTTT. J is TRBJ1-5 and V is TRBV19, with D possibly TRBD1 on 5 matching bases. CDR1 is LNHDA and CDR2 is SQIVND in the germline V gene (reference sequence). The CDR3 totals 15 residues. Deletions cut 3 bases from V and 0 bases from J, with 9 bases between.

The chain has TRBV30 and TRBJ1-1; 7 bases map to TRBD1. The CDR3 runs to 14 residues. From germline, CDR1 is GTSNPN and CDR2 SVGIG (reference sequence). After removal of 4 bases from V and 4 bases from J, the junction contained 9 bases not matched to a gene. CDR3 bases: TGTGCCTGGAACAGGGGCCCTCCGGGCACTGAAGCTTTCTTT. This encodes CAWNRGPPGTEAFF.

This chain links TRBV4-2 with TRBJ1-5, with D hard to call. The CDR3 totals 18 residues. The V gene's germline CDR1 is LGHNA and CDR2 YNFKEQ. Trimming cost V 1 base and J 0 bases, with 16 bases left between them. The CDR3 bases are TGTGCCAGCAGCCAAGTAATACGCGGAAATTATAGCAATCAGCCCCAGCATTTT. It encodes CASSQVIRGNYSNQPQHF.

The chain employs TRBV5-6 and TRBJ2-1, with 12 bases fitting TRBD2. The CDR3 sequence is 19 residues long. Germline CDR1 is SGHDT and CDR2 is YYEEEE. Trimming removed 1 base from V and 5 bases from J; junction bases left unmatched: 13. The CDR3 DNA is TGTGCCAGCAGCTTGTCGCTAGCGGGAGGGCCTTCGACCCACAATGAGCAGTTCTTC. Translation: CASSLSLAGGPSTHNEQFF.

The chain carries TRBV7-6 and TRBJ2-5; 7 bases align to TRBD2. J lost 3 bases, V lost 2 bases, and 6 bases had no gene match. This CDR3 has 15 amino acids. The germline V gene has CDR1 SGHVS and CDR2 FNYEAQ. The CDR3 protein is CASSLILGREETQYF. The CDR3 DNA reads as TGTGCCAGCAGCTTAATACTAGGGAGGGAAGAGACCCAGTACTTC.

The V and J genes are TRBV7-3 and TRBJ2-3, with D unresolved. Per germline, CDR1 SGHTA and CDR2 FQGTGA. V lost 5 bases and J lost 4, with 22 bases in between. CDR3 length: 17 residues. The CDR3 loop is CASSRTGRHSPADTQYF. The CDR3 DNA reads TGTGCCAGCAGCCGAACGGGCCGCCACAGTCCTGCAGATACGCAGTATTTT.

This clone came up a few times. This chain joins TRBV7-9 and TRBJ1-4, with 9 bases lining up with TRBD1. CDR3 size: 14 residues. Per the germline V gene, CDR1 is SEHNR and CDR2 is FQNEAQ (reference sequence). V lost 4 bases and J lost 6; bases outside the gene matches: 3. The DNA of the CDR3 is TGTGCCAGCAGCTGGCGGGACAGGGATGAAAAACTGTTTTTT. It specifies CASSWRDRDEKLFF.

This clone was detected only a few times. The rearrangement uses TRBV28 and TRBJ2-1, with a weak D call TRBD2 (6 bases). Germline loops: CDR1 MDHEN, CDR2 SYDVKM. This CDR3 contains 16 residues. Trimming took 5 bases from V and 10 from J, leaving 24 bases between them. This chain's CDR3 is CASSPRGNTAQKEQFF. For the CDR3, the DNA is TGTGCCAGCAGTCCTCGGGGGAACACTGCCCAAAAGGAGCAGTTCTTC. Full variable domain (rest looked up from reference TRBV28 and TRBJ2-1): DVKVTQSSRYLVKRTGEKVFLECVQDMDHENMFWYRQDPGLGLRLIYFSYDVKMKEKGDIPEGYSVSREKKERFSLILESASTNQTSMYLCASSPRGNTAQKEQFFGPGTRLTVL.

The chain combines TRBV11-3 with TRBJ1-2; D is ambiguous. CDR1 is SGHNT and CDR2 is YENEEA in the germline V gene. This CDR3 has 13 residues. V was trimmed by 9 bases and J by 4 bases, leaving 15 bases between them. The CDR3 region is CASLPGDSYGYTF. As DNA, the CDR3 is TGTGCCAGTCTCCCTGGGGATAGCTATGGCTACACCTTC.

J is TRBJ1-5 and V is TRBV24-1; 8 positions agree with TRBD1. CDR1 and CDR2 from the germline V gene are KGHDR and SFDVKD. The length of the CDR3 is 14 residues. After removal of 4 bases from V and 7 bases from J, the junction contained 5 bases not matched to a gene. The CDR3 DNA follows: TGTGCCACCAGTGAACAGGGGGAATGGCAGCCCCAGCATTTT. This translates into CATSEQGEWQPQHF.

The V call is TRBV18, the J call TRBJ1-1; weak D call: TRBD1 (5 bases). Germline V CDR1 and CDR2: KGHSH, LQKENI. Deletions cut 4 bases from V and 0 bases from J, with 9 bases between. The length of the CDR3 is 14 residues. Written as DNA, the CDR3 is TGTGCCAGCTCACTACGGGGGATGAACACTGAAGCTTTCTTT. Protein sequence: CASSLRGMNTEAFF.

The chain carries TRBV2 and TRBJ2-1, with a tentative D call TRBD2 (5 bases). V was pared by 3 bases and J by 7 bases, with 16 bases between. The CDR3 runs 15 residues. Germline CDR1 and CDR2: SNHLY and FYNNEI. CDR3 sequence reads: CASSDRLPTSNEQFF. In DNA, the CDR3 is TGTGCCAGCAGTGATCGGCTACCAACTAGTAATGAGCAGTTCTTC.

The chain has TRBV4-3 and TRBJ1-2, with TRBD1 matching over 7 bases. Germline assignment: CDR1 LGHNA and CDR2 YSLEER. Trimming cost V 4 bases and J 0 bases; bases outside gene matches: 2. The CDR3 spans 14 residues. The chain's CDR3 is CASSRDRSNYGYTF. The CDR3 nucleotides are TGCGCCAGCAGCCGGGACAGATCTAACTATGGCTACACCTTC.

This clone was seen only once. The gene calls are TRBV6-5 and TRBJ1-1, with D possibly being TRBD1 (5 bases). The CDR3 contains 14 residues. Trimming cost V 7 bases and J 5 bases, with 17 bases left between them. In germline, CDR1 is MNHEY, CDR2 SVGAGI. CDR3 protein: CASTSAGVGTEAFF. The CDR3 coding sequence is TGTGCCAGCACCTCCGCGGGGGTGGGAACTGAAGCTTTCTTT.

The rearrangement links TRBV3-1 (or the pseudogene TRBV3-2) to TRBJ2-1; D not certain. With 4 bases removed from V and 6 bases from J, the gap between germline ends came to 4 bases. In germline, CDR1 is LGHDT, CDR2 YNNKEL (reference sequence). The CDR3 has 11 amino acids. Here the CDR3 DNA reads TGTGCCAGCAGCCGTACCAATGAGCAGTTCTTC. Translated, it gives CASSRTNEQFF.

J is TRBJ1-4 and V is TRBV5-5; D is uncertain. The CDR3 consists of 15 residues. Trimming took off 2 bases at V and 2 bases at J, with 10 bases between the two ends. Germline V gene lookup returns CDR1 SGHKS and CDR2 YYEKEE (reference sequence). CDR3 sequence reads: CASSFQRITNEKLFF. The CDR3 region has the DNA TGTGCCAGCAGCTTTCAGCGTATTACTAATGAAAAACTGTTTTTT.

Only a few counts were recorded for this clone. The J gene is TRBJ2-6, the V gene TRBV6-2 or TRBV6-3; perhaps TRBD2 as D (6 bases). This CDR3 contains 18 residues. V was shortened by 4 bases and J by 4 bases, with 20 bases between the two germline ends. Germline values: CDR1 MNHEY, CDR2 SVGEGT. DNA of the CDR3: TGTGCCAGCAGTTTTCGGGACCCTTACCTAGCGGGGGCCAACGTCCTGACTTTC. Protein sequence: CASSFRDPYLAGANVLTF.

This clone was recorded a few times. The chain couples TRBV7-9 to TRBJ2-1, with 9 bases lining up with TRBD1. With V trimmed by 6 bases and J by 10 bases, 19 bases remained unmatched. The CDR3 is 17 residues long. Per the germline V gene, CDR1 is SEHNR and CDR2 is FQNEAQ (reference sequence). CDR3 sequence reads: CASSPGGQGSARIEQFF. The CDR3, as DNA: TGTGCCAGCAGTCCGGGGGGACAGGGATCGGCCAGAATCGAGCAGTTCTTC. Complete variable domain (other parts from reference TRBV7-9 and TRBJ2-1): DTGVSQNPRHKITKRGQNVTFRCDPISEHNRLYWYRQTLGQGPEFLTYFQNEAQLEKSRLLSDRFSAERPKGSFSTLEIQRTEQGDSAMYLCASSPGGQGSARIEQFFGPGTRLTVL.

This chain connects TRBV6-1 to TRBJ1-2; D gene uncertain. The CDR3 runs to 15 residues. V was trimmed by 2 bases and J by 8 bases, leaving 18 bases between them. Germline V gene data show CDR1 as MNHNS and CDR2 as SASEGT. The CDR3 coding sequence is TGTGCCAGCAGTGAATTGGAGGGCGCGACCGGGGGCTACACCTTC. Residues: CASSELEGATGGYTF.

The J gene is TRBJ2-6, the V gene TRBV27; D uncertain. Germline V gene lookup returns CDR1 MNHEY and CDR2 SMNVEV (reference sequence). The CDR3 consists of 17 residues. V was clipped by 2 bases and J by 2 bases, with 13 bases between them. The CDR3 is CASSLIGINAGANVLTF. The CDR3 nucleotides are TGTGCCAGCAGTTTAATCGGCATTAACGCTGGGGCCAACGTCCTGACTTTC. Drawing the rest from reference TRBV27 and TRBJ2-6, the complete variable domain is EAQVTQNPRYLITVTGKKLTVTCSQNMNHEYMSWYRQDPGLGLRQIYYSMNVEVTDKGDVPEGYKVSRKEKRNFPLILESPSPNQTSLYFCASSLIGINAGANVLTFGAGSRLTVL.